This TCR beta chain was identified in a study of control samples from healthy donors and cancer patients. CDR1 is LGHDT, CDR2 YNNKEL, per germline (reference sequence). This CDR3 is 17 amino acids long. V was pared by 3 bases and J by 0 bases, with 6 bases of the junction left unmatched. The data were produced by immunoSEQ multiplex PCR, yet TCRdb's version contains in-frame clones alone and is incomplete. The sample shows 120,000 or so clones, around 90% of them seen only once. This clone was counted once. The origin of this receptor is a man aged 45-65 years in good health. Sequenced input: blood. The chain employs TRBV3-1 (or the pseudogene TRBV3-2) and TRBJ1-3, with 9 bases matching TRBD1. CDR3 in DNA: TGTGCCAGCAGCCAGAGGACAGGGGCTAGCTCTGGAAACACCATATATTTT. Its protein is CASSQRTGASSGNTIYF.